This T cell receptor beta chain emerged from a study of blood T cell repertoires in COVID-19. Turning to the study itself: The origin of the acute and convalescent COVID-19 samples was the United States, Italy and Spain.

In the original analysis: Cell counts per sample came from amplifying reference gene primers. This table comes from immunoSEQ multiplex PCR, and its TCRdb copy is limited to in-frame clones, with some not included. Clonal size and the V and J genes are those of that table, whereas D and trimming came from the DNA. This sample has about 39,000 clones; just over 90% occur once, and the top ten carry over 2%. V was shortened by 0 bases and J by 4 bases, with 17 bases between the two germline ends. The germline V gene has CDR1 SGDLS and CDR2 YYNGEE. This CDR3 has 17 amino acids. The chain joins TRBV9 to TRBJ2-1; maybe TRBD2 (5 bases). The source is a man between 45 and 60 years old with active COVID-19. The source material was peripheral blood. The CDR3 bases are TGTGCCAGCAGCGTAGATAAGGGAGTCGGCCTTTACAATGAGCAGTTCTTC. Translating it yields CASSVDKGVGLYNEQFF.